This T cell receptor (beta chain) was sequenced during a study of blood T cell repertoires in COVID-19. Note on this clone: The same CDR3 is also encoded by other DNA sequences in this sample.

Method: immunoSEQ multiplex PCR; TCRdb's copy keeps in-frame clones and lacks some. The table lists approximately 70,000 clones, roughly nine tenths of them singletons, with 2.5% to 3% in the top ten. The sequencing input was peripheral blood. The clonotype comes from a man in his forties or fifties with COVID-19, enrolled during active disease.

For the CDR3, the DNA is TGTGCCAGCAGTAGCGGGACCTCCTACAATGAGCAGTTCTTC. Translated, it gives CASSSGTSYNEQFF. This chain uses TRBV6-5 with TRBJ2-1, with 7 bases lining up with TRBD2. Germline CDR1 and CDR2: MNHEY and SVGAGI. The CDR3 has 14 amino acids. J was trimmed by 0 bases and V by 5 bases; bases with no gene match: 1.